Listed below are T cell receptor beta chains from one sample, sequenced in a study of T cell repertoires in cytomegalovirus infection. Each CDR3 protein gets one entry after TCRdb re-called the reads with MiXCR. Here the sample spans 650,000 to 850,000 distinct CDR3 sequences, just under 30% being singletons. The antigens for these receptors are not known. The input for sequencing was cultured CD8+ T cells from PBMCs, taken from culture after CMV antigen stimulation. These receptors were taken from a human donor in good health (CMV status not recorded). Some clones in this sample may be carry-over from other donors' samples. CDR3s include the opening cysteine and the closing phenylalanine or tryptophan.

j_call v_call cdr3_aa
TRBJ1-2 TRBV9 CASSVRSSTGEEGYGYTF
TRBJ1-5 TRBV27 CASSLYGDQPQHF
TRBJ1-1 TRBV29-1 CSVRPSGETEAFF
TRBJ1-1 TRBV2 CASNRAVGMNTEAFF
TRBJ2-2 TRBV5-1 CASSLAGVVNTGELFF
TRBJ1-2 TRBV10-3 CAISEPGQTYGYTF
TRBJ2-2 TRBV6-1 CASSYTRVTTGELFF
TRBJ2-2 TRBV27 CASSWEGSTGELFF
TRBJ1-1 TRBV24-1 CAVQQNTEAFF
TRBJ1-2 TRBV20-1 CSAAGGGGSYGYTF
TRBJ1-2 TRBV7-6 CASSQNDRGPLYGYTF
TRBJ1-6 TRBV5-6 CASSVGGVYNSPLHF
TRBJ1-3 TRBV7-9 CASSFLGGEGSSGNTIYF